These 25 T cell receptor beta chains came from one sample sequenced in a study of T cells in Graves' hyperthyroidism and ophthalmopathy. Researchers took RNA transcripts and amplified the TCR beta CDR3 regions from them. RT-PCR in the first round (using the HTBI primer set) targeted the TCR CDR3. Via MiXCR, TCRdb re-called the multiplex PCR reads, giving one row per CDR3 protein. The sample includes hundreds of thousands of distinct CDR3 sequences, about 13% of them seen just once. The sample was blood. The source of these receptors is a young woman with Graves' hyperthyroidism.

The chain combines TRBV30 with TRBJ2-5; TRBD1 agrees at 8 bases. Germline V gene sequence: CDR1 GTSNPN, CDR2 SVGIG (reference sequence). The CDR3 runs 15 residues. V was pared by 4 bases and J by 2 bases, with 9 bases of the junction left unmatched. As DNA, the CDR3 is TGTGCCTGGACACAGGGGACAGGCGAACAAGAGACCCAGTACTTC. As protein: CAWTQGTGEQETQYF.

This clonotype was detected a few times. The CDR3 DNA is TGCAGCGTTGAAGATGATATGACTAGCGGGTACCAAGAGACCCAGTACTTC. Protein: CSVEDDMTSGYQETQYF. The chain carries TRBV29-1 and TRBJ2-5; 10 bases agree with TRBD2. J lost 0 bases, V lost 0 bases, and 7 bases had no gene match. This CDR3 is 17 amino acids long. CDR1 is SQVTM, CDR2 ANQGSEA, per germline.

This clonotype was seen repeatedly, ten times or more. This may be a read error, as it is one base from a much larger clone. Here the CDR3 DNA reads TGTGCCAGCAGTCCTAACAGGGGAACTGGAGCTTTCTTT. Amino acids: CASSPNRGTGAFF. This rearrangement joins TRBV2 to TRBJ1-1; TRBD1 matches at 7 bases. This CDR3 comprises 13 residues. Germline CDR1 reads SNHLY; CDR2 reads FYNNEI.

This clonotype appeared many times. This rearrangement joins TRBV2 to TRBJ2-5; D possibly corresponds to TRBD2 (6 bases). The V end was cut by 3 bases, the J end by 1 base, with 9 bases between. CDR1 and CDR2 from the germline V gene are SNHLY and FYNNEI. The CDR3 totals 14 residues. The chain's CDR3 is CASSEGGIQETQYF. The CDR3 coding sequence is TGTGCCAGCAGTGAGGGGGGTATCCAAGAGACCCAGTACTTC.

In this sample, this clonotype turned up many times. The V and J genes are TRBV6-1 and TRBJ2-1; D perhaps matches TRBD1 (5 bases). Germline V gene data show CDR1 as MNHNS and CDR2 as SASEGT. The CDR3 loop spans 15 amino acids. V dropped 3 bases and J dropped 4 bases, with 13 bases sitting between them. CDR3 protein: CASSDGFGAYNEQFF. DNA of the CDR3: TGTGCCAGCAGTGATGGGTTTGGGGCTTACAATGAGCAGTTCTTC.

This clonotype has more than one count but fewer than ten. This chain connects TRBV14 to TRBJ2-2; 10 bases match TRBD1. V shed 4 bases and J 5 bases; nucleotides not matched to a gene: 4. Germline-derived CDR1 and CDR2 are SGHDN and FVKESK. CDR3 size: 15 residues. The CDR3 DNA reads as TGTGCCAGCAGCCGCCGGGACAGGGGAACCGGGGAGCTGTTTTTT. This gives the protein CASSRRDRGTGELFF. The full variable domain, its missing parts supplied by reference TRBV14 and TRBJ2-2, is EAGVTQFPSHSVIEKGQTVTLRCDPISGHDNLYWYRRVMGKEIKFLLHFVKESKQDESGMPNNRFLAERTGGTYSTLKVQPAELEDSGVYFCASSRRDRGTGELFFGEGSRLTVL.

The chain joins TRBV7-2 to TRBJ2-5; D remains ambiguous. Looked up from germline, CDR1 is SGHTA and CDR2 is FQGNSA. CDR3 length equals 11 residues. The V gene lost 4 bases and the J gene lost 6 bases, with 6 bases spanning the gap. As DNA, the CDR3 is TGTGCCAGCAGCTACTCGAAGACCCAGTACTTC. Translating it yields CASSYSKTQYF.

This clonotype has at least ten counts. The chain is built from TRBV20-1 and TRBJ2-7; D unresolved. CDR1 DFQATT and CDR2 SNEGSKA come from the germline V gene (reference sequence). CDR3 length equals 12 residues. V shed 4 bases and J shed 4 bases, with 11 bases lying between them. The CDR3 sequence: CSATQRLYEQYF. CDR3 coding DNA: TGCAGTGCTACACAGCGACTGTACGAGCAGTACTTC.

The table lists this clonotype with many counts. The chain couples TRBV11-2 to TRBJ2-1; 8 bases line up with TRBD1. Germline V CDR1 and CDR2: SGHAT, FQNNGV. V shed 5 bases and J 9 bases; nucleotides not matched to a gene: 24. The CDR3 loop spans 19 amino acids. This chain's CDR3 is CASSLLTDRGRKGYSEQFF. The CDR3 nucleotides read TGTGCCAGCAGCCTCCTAACTGACAGGGGACGCAAGGGTTATAGTGAGCAGTTCTTC.

This clonotype has at least ten counts. This chain links TRBV5-1 with TRBJ1-1, with D maybe TRBD1 (6 bases). CDR1 is SGHRS and CDR2 is YFSETQ in the germline V gene. The V gene lost 5 bases and the J gene lost 4 bases, with 15 bases spanning the gap. The CDR3 contains 14 residues. The CDR3 protein is CASRSEGVVTEAFF. As DNA, the CDR3 is TGCGCCAGCAGGTCGGAGGGGGTGGTCACTGAAGCTTTCTTT.

This clonotype occurred a few times. A much bigger clone sits one base away, suggesting this may be a read error. The rearrangement joins TRBV5-5 to TRBJ2-1; D may be TRBD2 (6 bases). Germline V CDR1 and CDR2: SGHKS, YYEKEE (reference sequence). This CDR3 comprises 16 residues. The germline V and J ends were trimmed by 0 bases and 10 bases, with 20 bases remaining between them. The CDR3: CASSLVSSEGSSEQFF. The CDR3 bases are TGTGCCAGCAGCTTGGTGTCTAGCGAGGGGAGTTCGGAGCAGTTCTTC. Looking up the rest from reference TRBV5-5 and TRBJ2-1 gives the full variable domain: DAGVTQSPTHLIKTRGQQVTLRCSPISGHKSVSWYQQVLGQGPQFIFQYYEKEERGRGNFPDRFSARQFPNYSSELNVNALLLGDSALYLCASSLVSSEGSSEQFFGPGTRLTVL.

In this sample, this clonotype turned up many times. The gene calls are TRBV12-3 or TRBV12-4 and TRBJ2-7; D is possibly TRBD1 (7 bases). V was clipped by 6 bases and J by 3 bases, with 21 bases between them. The CDR3 contains 16 residues. CDR3 sequence reads: CASSPPGGGASYEQYF. For the CDR3, the DNA is TGTGCCAGCAGCCCCCCAGGGGGAGGCGCGAGCTACGAGCAGTACTTC.

This clonotype was detected only a few times. This chain joins TRBV4-2 and TRBJ2-1; TRBD2 agrees at 13 bases. From germline, CDR1 is LGHNA and CDR2 YNFKEQ. J lost 6 bases, V lost 0 bases, and 11 bases had no gene match. The CDR3 totals 19 residues. The CDR3 loop is CASSQEGTSGITSPNEQFF. CDR3 sequence (DNA): TGTGCCAGCAGCCAAGAGGGGACTAGCGGGATCACCTCACCCAATGAGCAGTTCTTC.

The V and J genes are TRBV20-1 and TRBJ1-5, with D possibly TRBD1 on 6 matching bases. CDR3 length: 13 amino acids. V was cut by 0 bases and J by 7 bases, with 10 bases left in between. Per germline, CDR1 DFQATT and CDR2 SNEGSKA (reference sequence). CDR3: CSARDSRGQPQHF. The CDR3 region has the DNA TGCAGTGCTAGAGATTCCAGGGGACAGCCCCAGCATTTT.

This chain connects TRBV2 to TRBJ2-7; tentatively, D is TRBD1 (7 bases). V was clipped by 6 bases and J by 2 bases, with 17 bases between them. The germline CDR1 and CDR2 sequences are SNHLY and FYNNEI. CDR3 length equals 15 residues. The CDR3 here is CASSQGGLLPYEQYF. The DNA for the CDR3 is TGTGCCAGCAGCCAGGGGGGACTCCTCCCCTACGAGCAGTACTTC.

The sample holds many counts of this clonotype. The V and J genes are TRBV11-2 and TRBJ2-1, with 8 bases aligning to TRBD1. In germline, CDR1 is SGHAT, CDR2 FQNNGV. V lost 5 bases, J lost 2 bases, and 14 bases stayed unmatched. This CDR3 has 18 residues. DNA of the CDR3: TGTGCCAGCAGCCCCCTCAGCAGGGGGCCTGAGACCTACAATGAGCAGTTCTTC. This sequence encodes CASSPLSRGPETYNEQFF.

On this clonotype: Possible read error: a much larger clone is one base away. The chain combines TRBV7-8 with TRBJ1-6; D is ambiguous. This CDR3 has 16 residues. Trimming cost V 4 bases and J 10 bases, with 20 bases left between them. Germline loops: CDR1 SGHVS, CDR2 FQNEAQ. The CDR3 reads CASSSRKGNVESPLHF. The CDR3 DNA sequence: TGTGCCAGCAGCTCTCGGAAAGGGAATGTGGAGTCACCCCTCCACTTT.

V is TRBV9 and J is TRBJ2-1; the match to TRBD2 covers 8 bases. The germline CDR1 and CDR2 sequences are SGDLS and YYNGEE. The CDR3 is 20 residues long. The J segment lost 0 bases and the V segment lost 4 bases, leaving 18 bases of the junction unmatched. The CDR3 bases are TGTGCCAGCAGCCCGAGACGTAGCGGGACCCAAAAAAACTCCTACAATGAGCAGTTCTTC. Its protein product is CASSPRRSGTQKNSYNEQFF.

To note about this clonotype: This may stem from a read error, because a much larger clone lies one nucleotide away. This chain uses TRBV29-1 with TRBJ1-2; 7 bases agree with TRBD1. CDR3 length equals 12 residues. From germline, CDR1 is SQVTM and CDR2 ANQGSEA. Trimming took 6 bases from V and 3 from J; bases not matched to a gene: 4. CDR3: CSVEDRHYGYTF. The CDR3 bases are TGCAGCGTCGAGGACAGGCACTATGGCTACACCTTC.

This clonotype was counted a single time. Germline is not matched at one junction end, which may reflect a read error. The rearrangement links TRBV7-9 to TRBJ2-7, with D tentatively TRBD1 (7 bases). The CDR3 is 14 residues long. Germline V CDR1 and CDR2: SEHNR, FQNEAQ (reference sequence). The CDR3 region has the DNA TGTGCCAGCGGCTTAACCCCGCAGGGGGAGGTGCAGTACTTC. It encodes CASGLTPQGEVQYF. The complete variable domain, with remaining parts taken from reference TRBV7-9 and TRBJ2-7, reads DTGVSQNPRHKITKRGQNVTFRCDPISEHNRLYWYRQTLGQGPEFLTYFQNEAQLEKSRLLSDRFSAERPKGSFSTLEIQRTEQGDSAMYLCASGLTPQGEVQYFGPGTRLTVT.

This clonotype was counted many times. The gene calls are TRBV3-1 and TRBJ2-2; TRBD2 aligns across 10 bases. The length of the CDR3 is 17 residues. Germline V gives CDR1 LGHDT, CDR2 YNNKEL (reference sequence). Unmatched junction bases numbered 10, after V lost 5 bases and J lost 4 bases. The CDR3 region has the DNA TGTGCCAGCAGCTCCATATACACTAGCGGGGCCACCGGGGAGCTGTTTTTT. Translation: CASSSIYTSGATGELFF.

This clonotype has at least ten counts. The gene calls are TRBV6-1 and TRBJ1-1; no reliable D call. CDR3 length: 11 residues. CDR1 and CDR2 from the germline V gene are MNHNS and SASEGT. Trimming took off 7 bases at V and 4 bases at J, with 7 bases between the two ends. The CDR3 DNA reads TGTGCCAGCAAGTGGGCCACTGAAGCTTTCTTT. Translated: CASKWATEAFF.

Ten or more counts support this clonotype. The chain's CDR3 is CASSSHRTGFFPHYGYTF. DNA of the CDR3: TGTGCCAGCAGCTCCCATCGGACAGGTTTTTTCCCTCATTATGGCTACACCTTC. The V and J genes are TRBV7-9 and TRBJ1-2, with 7 bases matching TRBD1. The CDR3 loop spans 18 amino acids. Germline CDR1 reads SEHNR; CDR2 reads FQNEAQ (reference sequence). V shed 4 bases, J shed 5 bases, and the junction held 19 bases outside the gene matches.

This clonotype was detected a few times. The chain uses TRBV25-1 and TRBJ2-1; the D gene could be TRBD1 or TRBD2 (7 bases each). In germline, CDR1 is MGHDK, CDR2 SYGVNS. V was cut by 3 bases and J by 0 bases, with 15 bases left in between. CDR3 size: 17 residues. The CDR3 nucleotides are TGTGCCAGCAGTGACCACCAGGGGGGGAGCTCCTACAATGAGCAGTTCTTC. It translates to CASSDHQGGSSYNEQFF.

This clonotype was seen at least ten times. The gene calls are TRBV5-1 and TRBJ2-1; D is possibly TRBD2 (6 bases). The germline gives CDR1 SGHRS, CDR2 YFSETQ. The ends were cut back, 7 bases at V and 4 bases at J, with 15 bases in the middle. The CDR3 is 14 residues long. For the CDR3, the DNA is TGCGCCAGCTCTGGGACTGAGCTTTACAATGAGCAGTTCTTC. Protein: CASSGTELYNEQFF.